The rows below give T cell receptor beta chains drawn from one sample of a study of cytomegalovirus exposure and HLA in healthy donors. Profiling relied on immunoSEQ multiplex PCR, and the TCRdb table lists in-frame clones only, not all of them. The table has about 130,000 clones, roughly nine tenths seen once. The specimen sequenced was PBMCs. All receptors come from a woman under 30 in good health and CMV-seropositive. Both conserved end residues are part of each CDR3. The D gene is left open where the match is weak. The size field is filled for only some rows; it gives once, few, many or a size class.

D gene	V gene	clone size	J gene	CDR3 protein	CDR3 DNA
TRBD1	TRBV7-8	-	TRBJ1-5	CASSLLTGGNQPQHF	TGTGCCAGCAGCTTACTGACAGGGGGCAATCAGCCCCAGCATTTT
-	TRBV30	-	TRBJ2-5	CAWSPYQETQYF	TGTGCCTGGAGCCCGTACCAAGAGACCCAGTACTTC
-	TRBV2	-	TRBJ2-3	CASVPSPADTQYF	TGTGCCAGCGTCCCTAGCCCCGCAGATACGCAGTATTTT
TRBD1	TRBV7-9	-	TRBJ2-2	CASSIRQGNTGELFF	TGTGCCAGCAGCATCCGACAGGGAAACACCGGGGAGCTGTTTTTT
-	TRBV29-1	-	TRBJ1-2	CSVAREANYGYTF	TGCAGCGTTGCCCGCGAAGCTAACTATGGCTACACCTTC
-	TRBV2	-	TRBJ1-5	CASSEERQPQHF	TGTGCCAGCAGTGAAGAACGGCAGCCCCAGCATTTT
-	TRBV4-2	-	TRBJ1-5	CASSQVGGTGNQPQHF	TGTGCCAGCAGCCAAGTGGGGGGAACAGGCAATCAGCCCCAGCATTTT
-	TRBV5-1	-	TRBJ2-5	CASSLEGPGQETQYF	TGCGCCAGCAGCTTGGAAGGACCGGGGCAAGAGACCCAGTACTTC
-	TRBV19	-	TRBJ2-7	CASSPASRGWEQYF	TGTGCCAGTAGTCCGGCCTCGAGAGGTTGGGAGCAGTACTTC
TRBD1	TRBV28	once	TRBJ1-2	CASRRDSYGYTF	TGTGCCAGCAGACGGGACAGCTATGGCTACACCTTC
TRBD1	TRBV2	-	TRBJ2-5	CASGQDRGPAEYF	TGTGCCAGCGGACAAGACAGGGGGCCGGCCGAGTACTTC
TRBD1	TRBV11-2	-	TRBJ1-2	CASSLGPRTGDYTF	TGTGCCAGCAGCTTAGGTCCCCGGACAGGGGACTACACCTTC
TRBD1	TRBV25-1	-	TRBJ1-4	CASSLRTGGAEKLFF	TGTGCCAGCAGTCTCCGGACAGGGGGCGCCGAAAAACTGTTTTTT
-	TRBV5-6	-	TRBJ1-2	CASEREFYGYTF	TGTGCCAGCGAGAGAGAATTCTATGGCTACACCTTC
TRBD1	TRBV4-1	many	TRBJ1-2	CASSQDPSDRATAGYTF	TGCGCCAGCAGCCAAGACCCATCCGACAGGGCAACGGCTGGCTACACCTTC
TRBD1	TRBV30	-	TRBJ1-4	CAWSAGTGGNEKLFF	TGTGCCTGGAGCGCCGGGACAGGGGGTAATGAAAAACTGTTTTTT
-	TRBV7-8	-	TRBJ1-2	CASSFVRGARDYGYTF	TGTGCCAGCAGCTTCGTGCGGGGGGCGCGGGACTATGGCTACACCTTC
-	TRBV14	once	TRBJ2-7	CASSRQTSYEQYF	TGTGCCAGCAGCCGACAGACCTCCTACGAGCAGTACTTC
-	TRBV7-9	-	TRBJ2-7	CASSLGGFQASYEQYF	TGTGCCAGCAGCTTGGGGGGATTCCAGGCGTCCTACGAGCAGTACTTC
TRBD1	TRBV5-4	-	TRBJ2-3	CASLDRDTDTQYF	TGTGCCAGCCTGGACAGGGACACAGATACGCAGTATTTT
TRBD1	TRBV29-1	-	TRBJ1-2	CSVGQSNYGYTF	TGCAGCGTGGGACAGTCTAACTATGGCTACACCTTC
TRBD2	TRBV15	-	TRBJ2-1	CATSRDVPLLAGGHEQFF	TGTGCCACCAGCAGAGACGTTCCGCTTCTAGCGGGGGGTCATGAGCAGTTCTTC
TRBD1	TRBV19	once	TRBJ1-1	CASSPRTGMNTEAFF	TGTGCCAGTAGTCCGAGGACAGGAATGAACACTGAAGCTTTCTTT
-	TRBV5-5	-	TRBJ2-3	CASSLGAGDTQYF	TGTGCCAGCAGCTTGGGCGCCGGAGATACGCAGTATTTT
TRBD1	TRBV29-1	-	TRBJ2-1	CSVEDRVSEQFF	TGCAGCGTTGAGGACAGGGTCAGTGAGCAGTTCTTC
-	TRBV5-1	-	TRBJ2-7	CASSLIPGGNEQYF	TGTGCCAGCAGCTTAATCCCAGGAGGCAACGAGCAGTACTTC
TRBD1	TRBV5-6	-	TRBJ1-1	CASSLDLGQGAVNTEAFF	TGTGCCAGCAGCTTGGACCTCGGACAGGGGGCGGTAAACACTGAAGCTTTCTTT
-	TRBV19	-	TRBJ2-7	CASSPQATYEQYF	TGTGCCAGTAGTCCACAGGCCACCTACGAGCAGTACTTC
-	TRBV6-6	-	TRBJ1-1	CASSSGDIGEAFF	TGTGCCAGCAGTTCCGGGGACATCGGTGAAGCTTTCTTT
TRBD1	TRBV27	-	TRBJ1-1	CASSYLDRGPNTEAFF	TGTGCCAGCAGTTATCTGGACAGGGGGCCGAACACTGAAGCTTTCTTT
-	TRBV15	-	TRBJ2-3	CATTRVGRAKTDTQYF	TGTGCCACCACAAGAGTGGGCAGGGCAAAAACAGATACGCAGTATTTT
TRBD1	TRBV6-1	-	TRBJ2-2	CASSEGTANTGELFF	TGTGCCAGCAGTGAGGGGACAGCGAACACCGGGGAGCTGTTTTTT